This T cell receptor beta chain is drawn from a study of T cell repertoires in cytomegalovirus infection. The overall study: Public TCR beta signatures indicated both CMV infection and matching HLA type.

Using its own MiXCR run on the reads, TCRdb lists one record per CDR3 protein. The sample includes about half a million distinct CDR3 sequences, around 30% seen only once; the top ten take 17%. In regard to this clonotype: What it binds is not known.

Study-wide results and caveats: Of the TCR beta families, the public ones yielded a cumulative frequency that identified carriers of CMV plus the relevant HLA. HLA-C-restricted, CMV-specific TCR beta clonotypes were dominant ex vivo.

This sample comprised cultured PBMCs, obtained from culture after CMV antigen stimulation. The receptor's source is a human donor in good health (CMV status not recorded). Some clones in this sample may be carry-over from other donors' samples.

The DNA for the CDR3 is TGTGCCAGCAGCTCTGCTAGCGGGCGGGGTTCCTACAATGAGCAGTTCTTC. Protein sequence: CASSSASGRGSYNEQFF. The chain employs TRBV7-3 and TRBJ2-1, with TRBD2 matching 8 bases. V shed 4 bases and J 1 base; nucleotides not matched to a gene: 9. CDR3 length: 17 amino acids. CDR1 is SGHTA and CDR2 is FQGTGA in the germline V gene.